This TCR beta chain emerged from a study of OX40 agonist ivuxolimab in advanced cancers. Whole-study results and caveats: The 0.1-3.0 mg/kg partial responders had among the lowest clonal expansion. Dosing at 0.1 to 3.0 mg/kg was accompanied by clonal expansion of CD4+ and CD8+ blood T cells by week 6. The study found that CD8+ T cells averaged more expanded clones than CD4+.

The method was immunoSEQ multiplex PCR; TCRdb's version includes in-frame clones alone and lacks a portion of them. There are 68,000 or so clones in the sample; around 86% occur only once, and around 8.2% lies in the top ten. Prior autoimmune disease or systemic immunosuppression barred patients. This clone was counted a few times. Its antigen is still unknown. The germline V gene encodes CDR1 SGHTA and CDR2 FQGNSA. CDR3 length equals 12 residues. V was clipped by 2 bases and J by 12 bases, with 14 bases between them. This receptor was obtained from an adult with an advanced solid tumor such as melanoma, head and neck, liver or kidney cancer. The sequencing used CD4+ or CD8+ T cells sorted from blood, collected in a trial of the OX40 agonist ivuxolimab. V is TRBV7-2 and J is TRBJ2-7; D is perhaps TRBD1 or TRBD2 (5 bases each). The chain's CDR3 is CASSLRQGGRYF. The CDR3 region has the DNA TGTGCCAGCAGCTTAAGGCAGGGTGGGAGGTACTTC.